The next 32 T cell receptor beta chains were all read from a single sample in a study of T cell repertoires in cytomegalovirus infection. TCRdb fed the reads into MiXCR, producing one record per CDR3 protein. This sample has hundreds of thousands of distinct CDR3 sequences; about 11% occur once, and the top ten carry approximately 10%. The source material was PBMCs. These receptors originate from a human donor in good health (CMV status not recorded). Some clones in this sample may be carry-over from other donors' samples.

This clonotype was seen a few times. The chain uses TRBV28 and TRBJ1-2; no reliable D call. Germline V gene data show CDR1 as MDHEN and CDR2 as SYDVKM. Trimming stripped 3 bases from V and 2 bases from J, with 4 bases between. The CDR3 extends over 12 amino acids. The CDR3 loop reads CASSFINYGYTF. In nucleotides, the CDR3 is TGTGCCAGCAGTTTTATCAACTATGGCTACACCTTC.

In its sample, this clonotype was seen many times. The rearrangement links TRBV14 to TRBJ2-1, with unresolved D. Trimming left V 0 bases short and J 0 bases short, with 9 bases between. CDR3 length: 16 amino acids. The V gene's germline CDR1 is SGHDN and CDR2 FVKESK. CDR3 loop: CASSQERASSYNEQFF. The CDR3 nucleotides read TGTGCCAGCAGCCAAGAAAGGGCCAGCTCCTACAATGAGCAGTTCTTC.

In this sample, this clonotype turned up many times. The chain combines TRBV7-8 with TRBJ2-7; D may correspond to TRBD1 or TRBD2 (5 bases each). V was shortened by 5 bases and J by 2 bases, with 10 bases between the two germline ends. Germline assignment: CDR1 SGHVS and CDR2 FQNEAQ. This CDR3 region has 13 residues. The CDR3 loop reads CASSQGPPYEQYF. The CDR3 region has the DNA TGTGCCAGCAGCCAGGGACCCCCCTACGAGCAGTACTTC.

The chain has TRBV6-5 and TRBJ1-5, with D unclear. The CDR3 runs to 13 residues. CDR1 is MNHEY, CDR2 SVGAGI, per germline. The V end lost 2 bases, the J end lost 7 bases, and 9 bases lay between the germline ends. In DNA form, the CDR3 reads TGTGCCAGCAGTTACGGAAGGTTGCAGCCCCAGCATTTT. Protein: CASSYGRLQPQHF.

V is TRBV7-9 and J is TRBJ2-1; possible D gene TRBD1, 5 bases. CDR3 size: 13 residues. V was shortened by 1 base and J by 8 bases, with 9 bases between the two germline ends. Germline CDR1 is SEHNR and CDR2 is FQNEAQ (reference sequence). The CDR3 DNA reads TGTGCCAGCAGCTTAGAGTGGGGCGATGAGCAGTTCTTC. It codes for CASSLEWGDEQFF.

On this clonotype: Relative to the germline gene, one junction end is altered; a read error may explain this. The V and J genes are TRBV6-5 and TRBJ1-3; 11 bases are shared with TRBD1. CDR1 and CDR2 (germline): MNHEY, SVGAGI. This CDR3 is built from 18 residues. The CDR3 bases are TGTGCCAACAGTTACGAAGGGACAGGGGGTCCCTCTGGAAACACCATATATTTT. It encodes CANSYEGTGGPSGNTIYF.

The table lists this clonotype with many counts. This chain joins TRBV28 and TRBJ1-1; D is uncertain. Germline CDR1 reads MDHEN; CDR2 reads SYDVKM. The CDR3 extends over 14 amino acids. Deletions cut 7 bases from V and 1 base from J, with 13 bases between. The CDR3 region is CASNLPGQNTEAFF. CDR3 bases: TGTGCCAGCAATCTCCCCGGGCAGAACACTGAAGCTTTCTTT.

This clonotype was detected many times. The chain uses TRBV7-8 and TRBJ2-5, with TRBD2 matching 9 bases. The germline V gene encodes CDR1 SGHVS and CDR2 FQNEAQ. Trimming cost V 1 base and J 2 bases; bases outside gene matches: 5. The CDR3 has 16 amino acids. The CDR3 nucleotides are TGTGCCAGCAGCTTAGTGTCTAGCGGGGCACAAGAGACCCAGTACTTC. Translated: CASSLVSSGAQETQYF.

This clonotype was detected many times. The rearrangement joins TRBV6-4 to TRBJ2-1, with TRBD2 identical over 12 bases. Germline CDR1 reads MRHNA; CDR2 reads SNTAGT. The CDR3 has 14 amino acids. V lost 5 bases, J lost 8 bases, and 4 bases stayed unmatched. This CDR3 reads CASSRLAGEYEQFF. The CDR3 DNA reads as TGTGCCAGCAGTAGACTAGCGGGAGAGTATGAGCAGTTCTTC.

This clonotype was counted only a few times. The V call is TRBV27, the J call TRBJ2-1; TRBD2 matches at 11 bases. V was clipped by 5 bases and J by 3 bases; unmatched bases: 6. Germline CDR1 is MNHEY and CDR2 is SMNVEV (reference sequence). The CDR3 consists of 16 residues. CDR3 nucleotide sequence: TGTGCCAGCAGTGGAGGACTAGCGGGTAACTACAATGAGCAGTTCTTC. As protein: CASSGGLAGNYNEQFF.

Many counts were recorded for this clonotype. The J gene is TRBJ2-7, the V gene TRBV7-2; D is uncertain. The germline CDR1 and CDR2 sequences are SGHTA and FQGNSA. CDR3 length: 13 amino acids. Trimming took off 2 bases at V and 0 bases at J, with 5 bases between the two ends. Here the CDR3 reads CASSLSSSYEQYF. Written as DNA, the CDR3 is TGTGCCAGCAGCTTAAGTAGCTCCTACGAGCAGTACTTC.

The V call is TRBV12-3 or TRBV12-4, the J call TRBJ1-5; possible D gene TRBD1, 5 bases. The V end lost 4 bases, the J end lost 4 bases, and 20 bases lay between the germline ends. CDR3 length: 17 amino acids. For the CDR3, the DNA is TGTGCCAGCAGTTGGGGAGAGGGAGGGGTAACTAATCAGCCCCAGCATTTT. As protein: CASSWGEGGVTNQPQHF.

This clonotype was counted many times. The V call is TRBV7-2, the J call TRBJ1-1; TRBD1 agrees at 7 bases. This CDR3 comprises 16 residues. From germline, CDR1 is SGHTA and CDR2 FQGNSA. Losses at the gene ends were 3 bases for V and 1 base for J; bases not matched to a gene: 8. DNA for the CDR3: TGTGCCAGCAGCTTCGTGGCAGGGGGAGCGAACACTGAAGCTTTCTTT. Protein: CASSFVAGGANTEAFF.

This clonotype was detected ten times or more. This chain joins TRBV7-8 and TRBJ2-2; 9 bases match TRBD1. CDR1 is SGHVS, CDR2 FQNEAQ, per germline. The CDR3 consists of 16 residues. The J segment lost 1 base and the V segment lost 5 bases, leaving 5 bases of the junction unmatched. CDR3 in DNA: TGTGCCAGCAGCCCCCCGGGACAGGGGAACACCGGGGAGCTGTTTTTT. It translates to CASSPPGQGNTGELFF.

This clonotype was recorded many times. The gene calls are TRBV7-9 and TRBJ2-7; a possible D gene is TRBD1 (6 bases). Germline CDR1 SEHNR, CDR2 FQNEAQ (reference sequence). The CDR3 has 16 amino acids. Between the trimmed V and J ends, which lost 4 bases and 3 bases, there was a span of 19 bases. In nucleotides, the CDR3 is TGTGCCAGCAGCTCACCCACAGGGCGCGAACTCTACGAGCAGTACTTC. It encodes CASSSPTGRELYEQYF.

This clonotype was counted at least ten times. The chain joins TRBV12-5 to TRBJ1-2, with 8 bases lining up with TRBD1. The germline V gene encodes CDR1 LGHNT and CDR2 FRNRAP. This CDR3 has 13 amino acids. After removal of 7 bases from V and 5 bases from J, the junction contained 6 bases not matched to a gene. DNA for the CDR3: TGTGCTAGTGCCGGGACAGGAGTGTATGGCTACACCTTC. Amino acid sequence: CASAGTGVYGYTF. The whole variable domain, remainder taken from reference TRBV12-5 and TRBJ1-2, is DARVTQTPRHKVTEMGQEVTMRCQPILGHNTVFWYRQTMMQGLELLAYFRNRAPLDDSGMPKDRFSAEMPDATLATLKIQPSEPRDSAVYFCASAGTGVYGYTFGSGTRLTVV.

There are many counts of this clonotype. This sequence joins TRBV27 and TRBJ1-1; D gene unclear. The V end lost 3 bases, the J end lost 4 bases, and 6 bases lay between the germline ends. The germline CDR1 and CDR2 sequences are MNHEY and SMNVEV (reference sequence). The CDR3 length is 12 residues. The CDR3, as DNA: TGTGCCAGCAGTTTCGTTGCCACTGAAGCTTTCTTT. Translation gives CASSFVATEAFF.

The chain links TRBV12-3 or TRBV12-4 to TRBJ2-7; the match to TRBD2 covers 8 bases. The V gene end was trimmed by 6 bases and the J gene end by 4 bases; junction bases not matched to a gene: 8. The CDR3 spans 14 residues. CDR3 nucleotide sequence: TGTGCCAGCAGAAGCGGGAGTCGCCCTTACGAGCAGTACTTC. It is translated as CASRSGSRPYEQYF.

This clonotype occurred a few times. The genes are TRBV4-2 and TRBJ1-5; D is unresolved. This CDR3 comprises 17 residues. CDR1 LGHNA and CDR2 YNFKEQ come from the germline V gene. The germline V and J ends were trimmed by 0 bases and 0 bases, with 12 bases remaining between them. The CDR3 here is CASSQDRKDYSNQPQHF. The DNA of the CDR3 is TGTGCCAGCAGCCAAGATCGAAAAGACTATAGCAATCAGCCCCAGCATTTT.

The chain couples TRBV12-3 or TRBV12-4 to TRBJ2-1, with TRBD1 matching 7 bases. The V segment lost 7 bases and the J segment 8 bases; nucleotides outside the gene matches: 2. The CDR3 is 11 residues long. The CDR3 DNA is TGTGCCAGCATCAGGGGGTATGAGCAGTTCTTC. Translation gives CASIRGYEQFF.

This clonotype was detected a few times. This rearrangement joins TRBV27 to TRBJ2-2, with 9 bases that match TRBD2. This CDR3 has 15 amino acids. V dropped 3 bases and J dropped 5; count of bases not matched to a gene: 4. Germline V CDR1 and CDR2: MNHEY, SMNVEV (reference sequence). In DNA form, the CDR3 reads TGTGCCAGCAGTTTCAGCGGGAGGAGGACCGGGGAGCTGTTTTTT. Translating it yields CASSFSGRRTGELFF.

The chain links TRBV3-1 to TRBJ1-1; weak D call: TRBD1 (6 bases). The length of the CDR3 is 15 residues. V lost 4 bases, J lost 3 bases, and 15 bases lay in between. Germline CDR1 reads LGHDT; CDR2 reads YNNKEL (reference sequence). The CDR3 loop reads CASSPRTARDTEAFF. The DNA for the CDR3 is TGTGCCAGCAGCCCCAGGACAGCTAGGGACACTGAAGCTTTCTTT. Filled out from reference TRBV3-1 and TRBJ1-1, the complete variable domain reads DTAVSQTPKYLVTQMGNDKSIKCEQNLGHDTMYWYKQDSKKFLKIMFSYNNKELIINETVPNRFSPKSPDKAHLNLHINSLELGDSAVYFCASSPRTARDTEAFFGQGTRLTVV.

This clonotype has a count of ten or more. The chain links TRBV28 to TRBJ2-5; D gene uncertain. Trimming took off 2 bases at V and 3 bases at J, with 16 bases between the two ends. The CDR3 totals 16 residues. Germline CDR1 reads MDHEN; CDR2 reads SYDVKM. The CDR3 loop reads CASSLGGGRGEETQYF. CDR3 nucleotides: TGTGCCAGCAGTTTAGGTGGCGGTAGAGGAGAAGAGACCCAGTACTTC. Filled out from reference TRBV28 and TRBJ2-5, the complete variable domain reads DVKVTQSSRYLVKRTGEKVFLECVQDMDHENMFWYRQDPGLGLRLIYFSYDVKMKEKGDIPEGYSVSREKKERFSLILESASTNQTSMYLCASSLGGGRGEETQYFGPGTRLLVL.

This clonotype showed up many times. This chain uses TRBV28 with TRBJ2-7, with TRBD2 identical over 12 bases. The CDR3 length is 17 residues. Germline V gene data show CDR1 as MDHEN and CDR2 as SYDVKM. V lost 3 bases to trimming and J lost 3 bases; unmatched junction nucleotides: 9. The chain's CDR3 is CASSFPPLAGGLYEQYF. For the CDR3, the DNA is TGTGCCAGCAGTTTCCCGCCTCTAGCGGGAGGGCTCTACGAGCAGTACTTC. Filled out from reference TRBV28 and TRBJ2-7, the complete variable domain reads DVKVTQSSRYLVKRTGEKVFLECVQDMDHENMFWYRQDPGLGLRLIYFSYDVKMKEKGDIPEGYSVSREKKERFSLILESASTNQTSMYLCASSFPPLAGGLYEQYFGPGTRLTVT.

This clonotype was recorded many times. The chain joins TRBV2 to TRBJ2-3, with D perhaps TRBD2 (5 bases). V was pared by 7 bases and J by 0 bases, with 11 bases between. Germline-derived CDR1 and CDR2 are SNHLY and FYNNEI. The length of the CDR3 is 14 residues. The CDR3 DNA is TGTGCCAGCAAGACGGGATCTAGCACAGATACGCAGTATTTT. It codes for CASKTGSSTDTQYF.

This clonotype was detected ten times or more. V usage is TRBV12-3 or TRBV12-4 and J usage is TRBJ2-7; the match to TRBD1 covers 11 bases. Losses at the gene ends were 6 bases for V and 7 bases for J; bases not matched to a gene: 8. The CDR3 is 14 amino acids. The CDR3 protein is CASSPPRDRGEQYF. The CDR3 DNA reads TGTGCCAGCAGCCCTCCCCGGGACAGGGGGGAGCAGTACTTC.

The CDR3 bases are TGTGCCAGCAGTTTAGAGCAGGGGGCCGGTGAGACCCAGTACTTC. It is translated as CASSLEQGAGETQYF. The chain joins TRBV28 to TRBJ2-5, with 8 bases that match TRBD1. The V and J ends lost 2 bases and 5 bases, in that order; junction bases with no gene match: 7. Germline V gives CDR1 MDHEN, CDR2 SYDVKM. The CDR3 runs 15 residues.

This clonotype was picked up a small number of times. The J gene is TRBJ2-7, the V gene TRBV3-1, with D possibly called TRBD1 or TRBD2 (5 bases each). The V gene lost 6 bases and the J gene lost 9 bases, with 18 bases spanning the gap. The CDR3 consists of 13 residues. Per the germline V gene, CDR1 is LGHDT and CDR2 is YNNKEL (reference sequence). CDR3 DNA: TGTGCCAGCAGTGGGGACGGGATTAATGCGCAGTACTTC. This gives the protein CASSGDGINAQYF.

The rearrangement uses TRBV28 and TRBJ2-2; D unresolved. The CDR3 covers 11 residues. Germline CDR1 reads MDHEN; CDR2 reads SYDVKM. Trimming stripped 7 bases from V and 6 bases from J, with 6 bases between. This CDR3 reads CASIGAGELFF. CDR3 coding DNA: TGTGCCAGCATTGGAGCCGGGGAGCTGTTTTTT.

In its sample, this clonotype was seen many times. V gene TRBV7-9 combines with J gene TRBJ2-5; D is unresolved. V lost 5 bases to trimming and J lost 1 base, with 5 bases between them. This CDR3 is built from 12 residues. Germline CDR1 is SEHNR and CDR2 is FQNEAQ (reference sequence). The CDR3 sequence is CASSVSQETQYF. The CDR3 DNA reads as TGTGCCAGCAGCGTGAGCCAAGAGACCCAGTACTTC.

Ten or more counts support this clonotype. The CDR3 sequence: CASSSVLAGGRDTQYF. DNA for the CDR3: TGTGCCAGCAGCTCAGTTCTAGCGGGAGGGCGAGATACGCAGTATTTT. The V call is TRBV7-8, the J call TRBJ2-3; 12 bases are shared with TRBD2. The germline V gene encodes CDR1 SGHVS and CDR2 FQNEAQ. V shed 4 bases and J 5 bases; nucleotides not matched to a gene: 7. The CDR3 is 16 residues long. The full variable domain, rest sourced from reference TRBV7-8 and TRBJ2-3, is GAGVSQSPRYKVAKRGQDVALRCDPISGHVSLFWYQQALGQGPEFLTYFQNEAQLDKSGLPSDRFFAERPEGSVSTLKIQRTQQEDSAVYLCASSSVLAGGRDTQYFGPGTRLTVL.

The chain recombines TRBV13 with TRBJ1-1; no firm D call. This CDR3 has 14 residues. Germline V gene lookup returns CDR1 PRHDT and CDR2 FYEKMQ (reference sequence). The germline V and J ends were trimmed by 1 base and 7 bases, with 13 bases remaining between them. CDR3 DNA: TGTGCCAGCAGCTTAGAGGGCTCCTTACATGAAGCTTTCTTT. It codes for CASSLEGSLHEAFF.